The 9 T cell receptor beta chains reported below all come from one sample, sequenced in a study of cytomegalovirus exposure and HLA in healthy donors. The PCR ran on 60 Vbeta and 13 Jbeta primers. Generated by immunoSEQ multiplex PCR, the TCRdb table keeps only in-frame clones and is missing some. The sample contains some 170,000 clones, 75% of which appear only once. Specimen: PBMCs. These receptors came from a woman between 45 and 60 years old in good health and CMV-seropositive.

This clone was detected only once. The chain carries TRBV2 and TRBJ2-7; tentative D call: TRBD1 (5 bases). The CDR3 loop spans 14 amino acids. V was clipped by 2 bases and J by 3 bases, with 11 bases between them. Germline V gene lookup returns CDR1 SNHLY and CDR2 FYNNEI. The DNA for the CDR3 is TGTGCCAGCAGTGAAAACAGGTTAAACTACGAGCAGTACTTC. This encodes CASSENRLNYEQYF.

This clone turned up a few times. The chain couples TRBV7-6 to TRBJ2-7; 12 bases match TRBD1. The ends lost 8 bases at V and 2 bases at J; junction bases unmatched: 4. The CDR3 has 14 residues. Germline CDR1 and CDR2: SGHVS and FNYEAQ. As DNA, the CDR3 is TGTGCCAGCGGGGACAGGGGGCGCCCCTACGAGCAGTACTTC. Protein: CASGDRGRPYEQYF.

The rearrangement uses TRBV5-1 and TRBJ1-1; possible D gene TRBD1, 6 bases. The V end was cut by 1 base, the J end by 3 bases, with 13 bases between. The CDR3 length is 15 residues. Germline loops: CDR1 SGHRS, CDR2 YFSETQ. CDR3 in amino acids: CASSLTGLKYTEAFF. The CDR3 region has the DNA TGCGCCAGCAGCTTGACAGGGTTGAAGTACACTGAAGCTTTCTTT.

There are a few counts of this clone. The chain couples TRBV7-8 to TRBJ2-1; 9 bases map to TRBD2. The V gene end was trimmed by 5 bases and the J gene end by 6 bases; junction bases not matched to a gene: 2. Germline V gene lookup returns CDR1 SGHVS and CDR2 FQNEAQ. CDR3 length: 13 amino acids. Written as DNA, the CDR3 is TGTGCCAGCAGCAGCGGGGGGACCAATGAGCAGTTCTTC. It specifies CASSSGGTNEQFF.

The chain links TRBV9 to TRBJ1-1, with D maybe TRBD1 (5 bases). Germline-derived CDR1 and CDR2 are SGDLS and YYNGEE. Trimming took off 0 bases at V and 7 bases at J, with 7 bases between the two ends. This CDR3 has 12 amino acids. Here the CDR3 reads CASSVGQGEAFF. CDR3 sequence (DNA): TGTGCCAGCAGCGTAGGGCAGGGTGAAGCTTTCTTT.

The CDR3 DNA reads TGTGCCAGCAGGGCAGGAGGGGGCACAGATACGCAGTATTTT. Translation: CASRAGGGTDTQYF. V usage is TRBV2 and J usage is TRBJ2-3; the D gene is possibly TRBD2 (6 bases). Between the trimmed V and J ends, which lost 6 bases and 1 base, there was a span of 11 bases. CDR3 length equals 14 residues. CDR1 is SNHLY and CDR2 is FYNNEI in the germline V gene.

This chain connects TRBV5-1 to TRBJ1-1; 7 nucleotides agree with TRBD1. The CDR3 has 16 amino acids. J was trimmed by 0 bases and V by 4 bases; bases with no gene match: 9. Germline V gene data show CDR1 as SGHRS and CDR2 as YFSETQ. The DNA of the CDR3 is TGCGCCAGCAGCCCCCCCGGGACAGCAATGAACACTGAAGCTTTCTTT. As protein: CASSPPGTAMNTEAFF.

The J gene is TRBJ2-1, the V gene TRBV2, with 8 positions matching TRBD2. There are 14 residues in the CDR3. The junction had 3 bases not matched to a gene; V was cut back by 4 bases and J by 4 bases. Germline V gene sequence: CDR1 SNHLY, CDR2 FYNNEI. The CDR3 region is CASSVAGRYNEQFF. CDR3 coding DNA: TGTGCCAGCAGTGTAGCGGGGAGATACAATGAGCAGTTCTTC.

The chain uses TRBV14 and TRBJ1-6, with 8 bases matching TRBD1. Germline V CDR1 and CDR2: SGHDN, FVKESK. This CDR3 region has 14 residues. The junction had 5 bases not matched to a gene; V was cut back by 6 bases and J by 7 bases. CDR3 nucleotides: TGTGCCAGCAGTTACAGGGGGGGGAATTCACCCCTCCACTTT. This sequence encodes CASSYRGGNSPLHF. The complete variable domain, with remaining parts taken from reference TRBV14 and TRBJ1-6, reads EAGVTQFPSHSVIEKGQTVTLRCDPISGHDNLYWYRRVMGKEIKFLLHFVKESKQDESGMPNNRFLAERTGGTYSTLKVQPAELEDSGVYFCASSYRGGNSPLHFGNGTRLTVT.